This T cell receptor (beta chain) was recorded in a study of T-cell memory formation after mild COVID-19. Turning to the study itself: Clustering of TCRs was largely donor specific.

V was pared by 6 bases and J by 4 bases, with 18 bases between. The CDR3 is 15 amino acids. CDR1 and CDR2 from the germline V gene are MNHEY and SVGAGI. This clonotype showed up just a few times. Constant-segment-primed 5'RACE gave TCR alpha and TCR beta cDNA libraries with sample barcodes and UMIs. Using its own MiXCR run on the 5' RACE reads, TCRdb lists one record per CDR3 protein. The data show about 180,000 distinct CDR3 sequences, with about a sixth seen just once and around 1.9% held by the top ten. This chain uses TRBV6-5 with TRBJ1-2, with a possible D match to TRBD1 (6 bases). The receptor's source is an adult woman who had mild COVID-19 (a few samples of this study predate the infection). Cell type and time point are not known. Material for sequencing was PBMCs or a T cell subset sorted from them (not recorded which). CDR3 residues: CASRESGIQGYGYTF. CDR3 nucleotides: TGTGCCAGCAGAGAAAGTGGGATACAGGGCTATGGCTACACCTTC.